This TCR beta chain was identified in a study of graft-versus-host responses after intestinal transplantation. Study in general: Recipients were given multivisceral, liver-intestinal, or isolated intestinal transplants. Anti-thymocyte globulin was used for induction in all recipients, who then took tacrolimus and steroids for about three years.

Data came from immunoSEQ multiplex PCR; TCRdb stores just in-frame clones and leaves some out. The table includes around 29,000 clones, approximately 93% detected once. The CDR3 length is 15 residues. Germline CDR1 is SGHDT and CDR2 is YYEEEE. About this clone: Antigen unknown.

Study findings and constraints: Allografts carried high graft-versus-host to host-versus-graft clonal ratios in patients having graft-donor T cell macrochimerism. Among circulating GvH clones, peak levels were associated with early post-transplant declines in HvG clones.

The sequence was collected from a human patient who received an intestinal transplant, so some T cells may come from the graft donor. The chain carries TRBV5-6 and TRBJ2-5, with TRBD1 matching 9 bases. The J call may not be correct, given that the DNA end is closer to TRBJ2-7. The material sequenced was PBMCs, taken around 70 days after intestinal transplant. CDR3: CASSSEGQGHYEQYF. The CDR3 nucleotides read TGTGCCAGCAGCTCGGAAGGACAGGGGCACTACGAGCAGTACTTC.